Only one count was recorded for the clone carrying this T cell receptor beta chain. Its antigen is unidentified. Data came from immunoSEQ multiplex PCR; TCRdb stores just in-frame clones and leaves some out. The sample comprises over 100,000 clones, approximately 90% of which are singletons, and approximately 2.6% rests with the top ten. These data originate in a study of T cell responses to AZD1222 COVID-19 vaccine. Points from the study as a whole: Donors were mostly white British, more females; clonal diversity possibly underestimated. Only five or six people who got AZD1222 tested seropositive at baseline.

The J segment lost 4 bases and the V segment lost 0 bases, leaving 7 bases of the junction unmatched. The CDR3 is 17 residues long. CDR1 and CDR2 from the germline V gene are SGHKS and YYEKEE (reference sequence). Sequenced material: peripheral blood, taken 28 days after the second AZD1222 dose. This chain connects TRBV5-5 to TRBJ2-1; 10 nucleotides line up with TRBD1. This sequence was found in an adult who received the AZD1222 COVID-19 vaccine. In DNA, the CDR3 is TGTGCCAGCAGCTTGGAATTGTGGACAGGGGGTTACAATGAGCAGTTCTTC. This codes for CASSLELWTGGYNEQFF.